This is a list of T cell receptor beta chains from one sample in a study of a mutant IDH1 vaccine in newly diagnosed glioma. The antigens for these receptors are not known. The repertoire was sequenced with immunoSEQ multiplex PCR; TCRdb's copy has only in-frame clones and lacks some. Among about 54,000 clones listed, 75% to 85% were seen once. The sample in question was PBMCs, obtained from a glioma patient whose treatment included an IDH1 peptide vaccine. The receptors originated from a young man with glioma. The CDR3 runs from the conserved cysteine through the conserved F or W. D genes are given only for firm matches. Size is omitted from some rows. Given values are once, few, many or a class for expanded clones.

d_gene	j_gene	v_gene	abundance	len	CDR3nt	CDR3aa
-	TRBJ2-7	TRBV18	-	14	TGTGCCAGCTCACCACCGGGGACCTCATACGAGCAGTACTTC	CASSPPGTSYEQYF
-	TRBJ1-1	TRBV6-5	-	13	TGTGCCAGCAGTTACCGGGGGAACACTGAAGCTTTCTTT	CASSYRGNTEAFF
-	TRBJ2-7	TRBV14	-	15	TGTGCCAGCAGCCAACTTGGGGGCAGGGTCTCTGGGCAGTACTTC	CASSQLGGRVSGQYF
-	TRBJ2-3	TRBV5-6	once	14	TGTGCCAGCAGCTTTGGGACCACCACAGATACGCAGTATTTT	CASSFGTTTDTQYF
-	TRBJ2-3	TRBV11-2	-	18	TGTGCCAGCAGCTTAGTCAATTGGGCAGAACTAAGCACAGATACGCAGTATTTT	CASSLVNWAELSTDTQYF
TRBD1	TRBJ1-2	TRBV19	-	12	TGTGCCAGTAGGCAGGGGGGCGGTGGCTACACCTTC	CASRQGGGGYTF
TRBD2	TRBJ2-1	TRBV19	-	15	TGTGCCAGTAGCGCACTAGCGGTTGGCTACAATGAGCAGTTCTTC	CASSALAVGYNEQFF
TRBD1	TRBJ2-7	TRBV2	-	14	TGTGCCAGCTCGAGACAGGGGGCTAGCTACGAGCAGTACTTC	CASSRQGASYEQYF
TRBD1	TRBJ2-5	TRBV19	once	15	TGTGCCAGTAGTATGGGGGACAGGGGGCAAGAGACCCAGTACTTC	CASSMGDRGQETQYF
-	TRBJ2-1	TRBV18	-	15	TGTGCCAGCTCACCACGACAGGGAGGAGTGGAGGAGCAGTTCTTC	CASSPRQGGVEEQFF